This TCR beta chain was recovered during a study of post-analysis software for immune sequencing data. There are a few counts of this clonotype. The TCR beta cDNA libraries contained unique molecular identifiers. TCRdb analysed the PCR reads with MiXCR anew, one entry per CDR3 protein. The table lists approximately 660,000 distinct CDR3 sequences, more than 50% of them singletons, with around 11% in the top ten. The sequence derives from a girl aged 2 to 9 with multiple sclerosis. The sample consisted of blood.

This CDR3 reads CASRGGTGDIQYF. The DNA for the CDR3 is TGTGCCAGCAGGGGGGGCACAGGGGACATTCAGTACTTC. V gene TRBV2 combines with J gene TRBJ2-4; the D gene is possibly TRBD1 (7 bases). Germline V gene data show CDR1 as SNHLY and CDR2 as FYNNEI. With 6 bases removed from V and 8 bases from J, the gap between germline ends came to 14 bases. This CDR3 comprises 13 residues.